This T cell receptor (beta chain) emerged from a study of cytomegalovirus exposure and HLA in healthy donors. CDR3 length: 13 amino acids. The germline gives CDR1 WNHNN, CDR2 SYGVQD (reference sequence). Amplification used 60 Vbeta primers and 13 Jbeta primers. Libraries were prepared by immunoSEQ multiplex PCR; TCRdb keeps only in-frame clonotypes and omits some of them. The sample holds around 150,000 clones, 76% seen once. The rearrangement links TRBV10-1 to TRBJ2-5; 8 bases are shared with TRBD1. The DNA end favors TRBJ2-7, so the J call may be wrong. The source is a man aged 40-49 years in good health and CMV-seronegative. Source material: PBMCs. The CDR3 sequence: CASSTDRVYEQYF. As DNA, the CDR3 is TGCGCCAGCAGTACGGACAGGGTCTACGAGCAGTACTTC.